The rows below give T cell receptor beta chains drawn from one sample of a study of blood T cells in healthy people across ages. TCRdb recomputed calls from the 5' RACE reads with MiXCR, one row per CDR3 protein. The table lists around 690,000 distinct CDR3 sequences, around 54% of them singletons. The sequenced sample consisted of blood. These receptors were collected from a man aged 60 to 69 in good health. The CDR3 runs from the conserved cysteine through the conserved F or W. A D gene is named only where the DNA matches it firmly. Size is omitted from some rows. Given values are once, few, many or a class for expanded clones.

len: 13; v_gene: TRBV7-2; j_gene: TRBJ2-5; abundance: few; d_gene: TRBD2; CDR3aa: CASRPGLAETQYF; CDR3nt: TGTGCCAGCAGGCCGGGACTAGCGGAGACCCAGTACTTC
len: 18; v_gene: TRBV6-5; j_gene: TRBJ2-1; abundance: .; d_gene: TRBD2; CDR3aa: CASSYPAGLAGASNEQFF; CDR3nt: TGTGCCAGCAGTTACCCAGCAGGACTAGCGGGAGCCTCAAATGAGCAGTTCTTC
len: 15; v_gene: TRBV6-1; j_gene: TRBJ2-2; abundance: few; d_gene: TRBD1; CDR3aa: CASSESGQGARELFF; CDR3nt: TGTGCCAGCAGTGAATCGGGACAGGGGGCGCGGGAGCTGTTTTTT
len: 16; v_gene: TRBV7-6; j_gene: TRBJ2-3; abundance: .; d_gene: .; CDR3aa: CASSPRLPQITDTQYF; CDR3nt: TGTGCCAGCAGCCCCCGGCTACCCCAAATCACAGATACGCAGTATTTT
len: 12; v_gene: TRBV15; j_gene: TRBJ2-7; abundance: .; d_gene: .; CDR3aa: CATSTITGEQYF; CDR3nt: TGTGCCACCAGCACTATCACAGGGGAGCAGTACTTC
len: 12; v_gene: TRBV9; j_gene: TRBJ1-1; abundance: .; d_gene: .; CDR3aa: CAPQGTHTEAFF; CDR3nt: TGTGCCCCTCAGGGGACGCACACTGAAGCTTTCTTT
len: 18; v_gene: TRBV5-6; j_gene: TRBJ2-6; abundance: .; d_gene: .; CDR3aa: CASSVGVGAGSGANVLTF; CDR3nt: TGTGCCAGCAGCGTTGGGGTGGGGGCTGGCTCTGGGGCCAACGTCCTGACTTTC
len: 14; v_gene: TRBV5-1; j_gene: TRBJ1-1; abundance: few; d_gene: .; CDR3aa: CASSLNRPNTEAFF; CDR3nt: TGCGCCAGCAGCTTAAACAGGCCTAACACTGAAGCTTTCTTT
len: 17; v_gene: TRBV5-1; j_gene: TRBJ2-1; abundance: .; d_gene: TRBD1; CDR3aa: CASSLGGQGFSYNEQFF; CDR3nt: TGCGCCAGCAGCTTAGGGGGACAGGGTTTCTCCTACAATGAGCAGTTCTTC
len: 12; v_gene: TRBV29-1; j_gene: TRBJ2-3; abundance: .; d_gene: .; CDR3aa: CSVESVLDTQYF; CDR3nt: TGCAGCGTTGAGTCGGTATTGGATACGCAGTATTTT
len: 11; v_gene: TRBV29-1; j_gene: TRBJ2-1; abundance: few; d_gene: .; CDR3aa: CSVEIVYGQFF; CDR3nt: TGCAGCGTTGAAATAGTCTACGGGCAGTTCTTC
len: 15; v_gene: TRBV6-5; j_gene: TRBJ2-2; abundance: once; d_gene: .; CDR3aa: CASSYSLVPTGELFF; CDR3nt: TGTGCCAGCAGTTACTCTCTAGTACCCACCGGGGAGCTGTTTTTT
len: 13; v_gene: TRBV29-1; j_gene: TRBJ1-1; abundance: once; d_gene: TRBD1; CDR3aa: CSAGQGANTEAFF; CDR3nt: TGCAGCGCTGGACAGGGGGCGAACACTGAAGCTTTCTTT
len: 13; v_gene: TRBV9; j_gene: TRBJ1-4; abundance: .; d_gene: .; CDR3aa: CASSSGQSEKLFF; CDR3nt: TGTGCCAGCAGCTCCGGACAAAGCGAAAAACTGTTTTTT
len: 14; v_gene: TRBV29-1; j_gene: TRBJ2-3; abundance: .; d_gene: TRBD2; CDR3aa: CSAGTSGPTDTQYF; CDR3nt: TGCAGCGCCGGGACTAGCGGGCCCACAGATACGCAGTATTTT
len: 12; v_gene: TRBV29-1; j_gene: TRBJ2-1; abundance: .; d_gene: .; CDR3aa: CSALVSFDEQFF; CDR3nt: TGCAGCGCCCTTGTTAGCTTCGATGAGCAGTTCTTC
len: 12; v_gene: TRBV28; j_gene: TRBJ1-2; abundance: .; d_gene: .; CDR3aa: CASSLPTYGYTF; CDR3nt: TGTGCCAGCAGTTTACCAACATATGGCTACACCTTC
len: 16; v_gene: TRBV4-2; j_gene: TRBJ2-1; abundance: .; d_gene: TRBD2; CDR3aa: CASSQDALAGGREQFF; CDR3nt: TGTGCCAGCAGCCAAGATGCTTTAGCGGGGGGTCGAGAGCAGTTCTTC
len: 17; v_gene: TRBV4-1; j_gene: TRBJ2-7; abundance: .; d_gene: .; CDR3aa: CASSQDRSRGGFGEQYF; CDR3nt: TGCGCCAGCAGCCAAGATCGCAGTCGCGGAGGGTTCGGCGAGCAGTACTTC
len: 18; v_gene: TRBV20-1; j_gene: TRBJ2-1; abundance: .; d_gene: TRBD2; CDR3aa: CSARVPPGVSGGYNEQFF; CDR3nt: TGCAGTGCTAGAGTTCCCCCCGGTGTTAGCGGGGGGTACAATGAGCAGTTCTTC
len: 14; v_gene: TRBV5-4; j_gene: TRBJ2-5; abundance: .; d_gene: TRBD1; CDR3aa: CASSFETGPETQYF; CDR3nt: TGTGCCAGCAGCTTCGAGACAGGGCCCGAGACCCAGTACTTC
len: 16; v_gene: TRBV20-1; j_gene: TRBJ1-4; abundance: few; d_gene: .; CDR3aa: CSARDARQGLHEKLFF; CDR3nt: TGCAGTGCTAGAGATGCCCGGCAAGGCCTACATGAAAAACTGTTTTTT
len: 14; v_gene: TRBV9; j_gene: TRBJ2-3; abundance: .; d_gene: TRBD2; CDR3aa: CASSEGLAGYTQYF; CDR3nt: TGTGCCAGCAGCGAGGGACTAGCGGGGTATACGCAGTATTTT
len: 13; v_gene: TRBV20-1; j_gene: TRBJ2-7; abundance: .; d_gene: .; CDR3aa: CSARGHNGHEQYF; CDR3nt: TGCAGTGCTAGAGGTCACAACGGGCACGAGCAGTACTTC
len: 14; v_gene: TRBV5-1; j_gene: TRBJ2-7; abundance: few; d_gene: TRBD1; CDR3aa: CASSSRGQGYEQYF; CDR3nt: TGCGCCAGCAGCTCCAGGGGACAGGGTTACGAGCAGTACTTC
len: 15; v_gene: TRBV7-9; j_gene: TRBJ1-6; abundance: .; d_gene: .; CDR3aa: CASSPGQRGVSPLHF; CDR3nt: TGTGCCAGCAGCCCAGGACAGCGAGGAGTTTCACCCCTCCACTTT
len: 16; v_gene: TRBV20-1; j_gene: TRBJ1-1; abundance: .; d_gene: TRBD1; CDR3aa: CSASMTGTGAPIKAFF; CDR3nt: TGCAGTGCTTCAATGACCGGGACAGGGGCCCCAATAAAAGCTTTCTTT
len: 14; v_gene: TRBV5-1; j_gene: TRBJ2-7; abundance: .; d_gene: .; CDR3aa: CASSFGSASHEQYF; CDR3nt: TGCGCCAGCAGCTTCGGTTCCGCCTCCCACGAGCAGTACTTC
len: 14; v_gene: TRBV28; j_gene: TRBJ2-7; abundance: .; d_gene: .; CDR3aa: CASSLEGVAYEQYF; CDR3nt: TGTGCCAGCAGTTTAGAGGGGGTCGCCTACGAGCAGTACTTC
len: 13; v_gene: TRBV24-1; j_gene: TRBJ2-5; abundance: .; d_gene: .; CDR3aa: CATSDFPQETQYF; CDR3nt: TGTGCCACCAGTGATTTCCCTCAAGAGACCCAGTACTTC
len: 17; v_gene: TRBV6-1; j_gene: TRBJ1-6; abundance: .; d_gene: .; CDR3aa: CASIPRWPSSYNSPLHF; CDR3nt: TGTGCCAGCATCCCACGGTGGCCCAGCTCCTATAATTCACCCCTCCACTTT
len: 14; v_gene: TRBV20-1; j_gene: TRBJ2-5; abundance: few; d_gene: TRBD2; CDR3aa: CSARSGEGMETQYF; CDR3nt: TGCAGTGCTAGATCCGGGGAGGGAATGGAGACCCAGTACTTC
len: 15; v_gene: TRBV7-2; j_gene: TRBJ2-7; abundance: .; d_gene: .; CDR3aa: CASSLEAYTYYEQYF; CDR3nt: TGTGCCAGCAGCTTAGAGGCCTATACCTACTACGAGCAGTACTTC
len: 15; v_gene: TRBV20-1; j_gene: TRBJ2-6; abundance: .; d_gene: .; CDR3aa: CSAPDSRHGANVPTF; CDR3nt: TGCAGTGCACCCGACTCCCGGCATGGGGCCAACGTCCCGACTTTC
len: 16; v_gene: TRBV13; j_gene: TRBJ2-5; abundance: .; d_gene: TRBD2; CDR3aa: CASSPRTSGGVETQYF; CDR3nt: TGTGCCAGCAGCCCTCGGACTAGCGGGGGGGTAGAGACCCAGTACTTC
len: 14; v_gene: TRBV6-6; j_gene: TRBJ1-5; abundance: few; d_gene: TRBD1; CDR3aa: CASTDGQGGQPQHF; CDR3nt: TGTGCCAGCACCGACGGACAGGGGGGGCAGCCCCAGCATTTT
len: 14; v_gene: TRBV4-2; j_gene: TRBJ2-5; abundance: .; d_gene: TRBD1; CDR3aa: CASSQDPGGRAQYF; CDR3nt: TGTGCCAGCAGCCAAGATCCAGGGGGTAGGGCCCAGTACTTC
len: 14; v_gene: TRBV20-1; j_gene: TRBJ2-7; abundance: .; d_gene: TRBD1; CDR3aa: CSATGGHQYYEQYF; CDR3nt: TGCAGTGCAACAGGGGGACATCAATACTACGAGCAGTACTTC
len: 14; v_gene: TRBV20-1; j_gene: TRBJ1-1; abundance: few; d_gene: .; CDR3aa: CSARGVDSGTEAFF; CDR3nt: TGCAGTGCTAGAGGGGTGGACAGTGGCACTGAAGCTTTCTTT
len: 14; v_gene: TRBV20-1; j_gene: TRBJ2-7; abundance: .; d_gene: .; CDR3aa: CSARDGRWGDEQYF; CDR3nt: TGCAGTGCTAGAGATGGCAGATGGGGGGACGAGCAGTACTTC
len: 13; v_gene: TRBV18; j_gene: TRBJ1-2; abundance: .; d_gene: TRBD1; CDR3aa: CASSLAQGDGYTF; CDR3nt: TGTGCCAGCTCACTAGCGCAGGGGGATGGCTACACCTTC